These 14 T cell receptor beta chains originate from one sample sequenced in a study of early T cells in non-severe SARS-CoV-2 infection. TCRdb re-derived calls from the 5' RACE reads in MiXCR, one entry per CDR3 protein. This table has 40,000 or so distinct CDR3 sequences, 5.5% to 6.5% appearing once. Sample: whole blood. The source is an adult who was a healthcare worker with PCR-confirmed SARS-CoV-2 infection or an uninfected control (not recorded which).

In its sample, this clonotype was seen many times. The V call is TRBV12-3 or TRBV12-4, the J call TRBJ2-7, with 12 bases lining up with TRBD1. Unmatched junction bases numbered 6, after V lost 5 bases and J lost 7 bases. This CDR3 comprises 14 residues. The CDR3 sequence: CASSRDRGLGEQYF. The CDR3 nucleotides read TGTGCCAGCAGTCGGGACAGGGGGCTCGGGGAGCAGTACTTC.

This clonotype occurred once. A read error may explain this, as a much larger clone is one base away. This is likely a read error, given that the CDR3 carries no conserved phenylalanine or tryptophan at its end. This chain connects TRBV7-2 to TRBJ2-7; maybe TRBD1 (7 bases). Deletions cut 5 bases from V and 5 bases from J, with 19 bases between. This CDR3 spans 15 amino acids. The V gene's germline CDR1 is SGHTA and CDR2 FQGNSA. This CDR3 is CASSIQGGGFHEQYS. The CDR3 DNA reads TGTGCCAGCAGCATCCAAGGAGGGGGCTTTCACGAGCAGTACTCC.

This chain uses TRBV7-9 with TRBJ2-1; 8 positions match TRBD1. The CDR3 totals 15 residues. Germline loops: CDR1 SEHNR, CDR2 FQNEAQ (reference sequence). J was trimmed by 8 bases and V by 4 bases; bases with no gene match: 10. CDR3 region: CASSSLETGADEQFF. The CDR3 bases are TGTGCCAGCAGCTCGCTTGAGACAGGGGCGGATGAGCAGTTCTTC.

This clonotype appeared a few times. This sequence joins TRBV20-1 and TRBJ2-5; maybe TRBD2 (5 bases). The CDR3 loop spans 15 amino acids. The V and J ends lost 1 base and 5 bases respectively, with 17 bases between them. Germline-derived CDR1 and CDR2 are DFQATT and SNEGSKA (reference sequence). CDR3 DNA: TGCAGTGCTAGAGTGCCCGGACTGAGCTTGGAGACCCAGTACTTC. This codes for CSARVPGLSLETQYF.

The J gene is TRBJ2-7, the V gene TRBV5-6; a possible D gene is TRBD2 (5 bases). Germline V gene sequence: CDR1 SGHDT, CDR2 YYEEEE. Trimming took 0 bases from V and 5 from J, leaving 9 bases between them. The CDR3 loop spans 13 amino acids. For the CDR3, the DNA is TGTGCCAGCAGCTTGGGCGGGTTGGACGAGCAGTACTTC. Its translation: CASSLGGLDEQYF.

The V and J genes are TRBV11-2 and TRBJ2-7; TRBD1 might be the D (6 bases). V was shortened by 5 bases and J by 1 base, with 12 bases between the two germline ends. Germline CDR1 reads SGHAT; CDR2 reads FQNNGV. This CDR3 has 14 amino acids. CDR3 DNA: TGTGCCAGCAGCCGATTCGACAGGTCCTACGAGCAGTACTTC. Translating it yields CASSRFDRSYEQYF. The full variable domain, rest sourced from reference TRBV11-2 and TRBJ2-7, is EAGVAQSPRYKIIEKRQSVAFWCNPISGHATLYWYQQILGQGPKLLIQFQNNGVVDDSQLPKDRFSAERLKGVDSTLKIQPAKLEDSAVYLCASSRFDRSYEQYFGPGTRLTVT.

In this sample, this clonotype turned up many times. The rearrangement links TRBV4-1 to TRBJ2-3; 7 bases are shared with TRBD1. The V and J ends lost 2 bases and 4 bases, in that order; junction bases with no gene match: 18. The CDR3 runs 19 residues. Germline CDR1 MGHRA, CDR2 YSYEKL. CDR3 loop: CASSQPKQPTGKEADTQYF. The DNA for the CDR3 is TGCGCCAGCAGCCAACCCAAACAGCCGACAGGGAAGGAGGCAGATACGCAGTATTTT.

Notes on this clonotype: This may be a read error, as it is one base from a much larger clone. The genes are TRBV7-2 and TRBJ2-1; D may be TRBD1 or TRBD2 (5 bases each). Germline V CDR1 and CDR2: SGHTA, FQGNSA. The CDR3 loop spans 12 amino acids. For the CDR3, the DNA is TGTGTCAGCAGCGTTAGGGACCATGAGCAGTTCTTC. Residues: CVSSVRDHEQFF.

This clonotype is medium-sized within its sample. This chain uses TRBV7-2 with TRBJ2-7; possibly TRBD1 for D (6 bases). CDR1 and CDR2 from the germline V gene are SGHTA and FQGNSA. V was shortened by 5 bases and J by 0 bases, with 14 bases between the two germline ends. The CDR3 runs to 15 residues. Here the CDR3 reads CASSQGPVSSYEQYF. CDR3 sequence (DNA): TGTGCCAGCAGCCAGGGGCCAGTTAGCTCCTACGAGCAGTACTTC.

This clonotype was counted ten times or more. The V gene is TRBV9, the J gene TRBJ2-3; 9 bases line up with TRBD2. The CDR3 extends over 17 amino acids. CDR1 SGDLS and CDR2 YYNGEE come from the germline V gene. The V gene end was trimmed by 2 bases and the J gene end by 0 bases; junction bases not matched to a gene: 7. The CDR3 DNA reads as TGTGCCAGCAGCGTGGAGGCAAGCGGGGGGAGCACAGATACGCAGTATTTT. It is translated as CASSVEASGGSTDTQYF.

The V gene is TRBV5-1, the J gene TRBJ1-2; maybe TRBD1 (5 bases). CDR3 length: 13 residues. With 4 bases removed from V and 5 bases from J, the gap between germline ends came to 12 bases. Germline V gene sequence: CDR1 SGHRS, CDR2 YFSETQ. Here the CDR3 DNA reads TGCGCCAGCAGCGTAGGGGAACGGTATGGCTACACCTTC. The encoded protein is CASSVGERYGYTF.

This clonotype was observed at least ten times. CDR3 in DNA: TGTGCCAGCAGCTTGGGATCTGGACCTTACGAGCAGTACTTC. Its protein product is CASSLGSGPYEQYF. This chain connects TRBV5-5 to TRBJ2-7, with unresolved D. With 0 bases removed from V and 4 bases from J, the gap between germline ends came to 11 bases. The CDR3 is made up of 14 amino acids. Germline assignment: CDR1 SGHKS and CDR2 YYEKEE (reference sequence). The full variable domain, with the rest looked up from reference TRBV5-5 and TRBJ2-7, is DAGVTQSPTHLIKTRGQQVTLRCSPISGHKSVSWYQQVLGQGPQFIFQYYEKEERGRGNFPDRFSARQFPNYSSELNVNALLLGDSALYLCASSLGSGPYEQYFGPGTRLTVT.

The rearrangement uses TRBV19 and TRBJ2-3; possible D gene TRBD2, 6 bases. With 6 bases removed from V and 1 base from J, the gap between germline ends came to 8 bases. The CDR3 loop spans 13 amino acids. Germline CDR1 and CDR2: LNHDA and SQIVND (reference sequence). DNA of the CDR3: TGTGCCAGTAGATCTAGCGGCACAGATACGCAGTATTTT. This codes for CASRSSGTDTQYF.

This clonotype was recorded at least ten times. This chain uses TRBV11-2 with TRBJ1-3, with D uncertain. CDR3 length equals 15 residues. Trimming left V 2 bases short and J 0 bases short, with 8 bases between. CDR1 is SGHAT, CDR2 FQNNGV, per germline. DNA for the CDR3: TGTGCCAGCAGCTTAAGTACAAGCTCTGGAAACACCATATATTTT. Protein sequence: CASSLSTSSGNTIYF.